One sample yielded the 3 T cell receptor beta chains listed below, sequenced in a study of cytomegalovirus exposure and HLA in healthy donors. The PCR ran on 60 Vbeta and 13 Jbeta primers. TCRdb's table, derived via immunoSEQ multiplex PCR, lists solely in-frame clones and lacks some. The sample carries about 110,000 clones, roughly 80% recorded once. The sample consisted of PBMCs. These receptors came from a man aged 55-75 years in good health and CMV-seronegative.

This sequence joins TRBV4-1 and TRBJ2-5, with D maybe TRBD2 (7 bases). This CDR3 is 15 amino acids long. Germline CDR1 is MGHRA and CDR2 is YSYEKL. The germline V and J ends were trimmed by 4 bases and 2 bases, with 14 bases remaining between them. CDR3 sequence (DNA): TGCGCCAGCAGCCTAGGGGGGGGGAATCAAGAGACCCAGTACTTC. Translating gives CASSLGGGNQETQYF.

The CDR3 region is CASSVGDWGANVLTF. For the CDR3, the DNA is TGTGCCAGCAGCGTAGGAGACTGGGGGGCCAACGTCCTGACTTTC. This sequence joins TRBV9 and TRBJ2-6; no definite D call. Germline loops: CDR1 SGDLS, CDR2 YYNGEE. CDR3 length: 15 amino acids. The germline V and J ends were trimmed by 0 bases and 4 bases, with 8 bases remaining between them.

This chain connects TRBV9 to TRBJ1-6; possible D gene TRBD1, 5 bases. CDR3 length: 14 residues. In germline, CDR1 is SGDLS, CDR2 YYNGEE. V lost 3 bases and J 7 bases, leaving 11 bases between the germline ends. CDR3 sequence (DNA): TGTGCCAGCAGCGCAAGTGGGGGGAATTCACCCCTCCACTTT. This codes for CASSASGGNSPLHF.